The 15 T cell receptor beta chains below were found in one sample sequenced in a study of Ad26.COV2.S vaccination and SARS-CoV-2 variants. The data were produced by immunoSEQ multiplex PCR, yet TCRdb's version contains in-frame clones alone and is incomplete. The table has around 340,000 clones, 88% seen once. Treatment indicated: 15 to 20 received Ad26.COV2.S at low or high dose, single or two shots; 5 received placebo; per-sample allocation not given. Collection of samples fell on day 63 after the first vaccine or placebo injection. The material sequenced was peripheral blood, taken in a trial of Ad26.COV2.S vaccine versus placebo. The origin of the receptors is a person aged 18-65 years who received the Ad26.COV2.S COVID-19 vaccine or a placebo.

The J gene is TRBJ2-2, the V gene TRBV7-6; TRBD1 matches 9 bases. CDR3 length: 16 amino acids. The germline CDR1 and CDR2 sequences are SGHVS and FNYEAQ. V was clipped by 5 bases and J by 2 bases; unmatched bases: 6. The CDR3 sequence: CASSTMTGGNTGELFF. In DNA form, the CDR3 reads TGTGCCAGCAGCACTATGACAGGGGGTAACACCGGGGAGCTGTTTTTT.

The genes are TRBV19 and TRBJ2-7, with 13 bases identical to TRBD2. The CDR3 runs to 15 residues. Germline V gives CDR1 LNHDA, CDR2 SQIVND (reference sequence). The V segment lost 5 bases and the J segment 3 bases; nucleotides outside the gene matches: 4. The CDR3 region has the DNA TGTGCCAGTAGTGCCGGACTAGCGGGAGTCTACGAGCAGTACTTC. Amino acid sequence: CASSAGLAGVYEQYF.

The V gene is TRBV29-1, the J gene TRBJ2-5; D might be TRBD2 (7 bases). Germline values: CDR1 SQVTM, CDR2 ANQGSEA. V dropped 7 bases and J dropped 5 bases, with 20 bases sitting between them. CDR3 length: 14 residues. The CDR3 sequence: CSAQGFGTMETQYF. Written as DNA, the CDR3 is TGCAGCGCACAGGGTTTTGGGACTATGGAGACCCAGTACTTC.

The chain is built from TRBV11-2 and TRBJ1-2; D ambiguous. Trimming removed 5 bases from V and 6 bases from J, with 25 bases in between. This CDR3 is built from 17 residues. The V gene's germline CDR1 is SGHAT and CDR2 FQNNGV. CDR3 amino acids: CASSRQRLIGGYDGYTF. As DNA, the CDR3 is TGTGCCAGCAGCCGCCAGCGGCTTATCGGCGGCTATGATGGCTACACCTTC. Full variable domain (rest looked up from reference TRBV11-2 and TRBJ1-2): EAGVAQSPRYKIIEKRQSVAFWCNPISGHATLYWYQQILGQGPKLLIQFQNNGVVDDSQLPKDRFSAERLKGVDSTLKIQPAKLEDSAVYLCASSRQRLIGGYDGYTFGSGTRLTVV.

The rearrangement links TRBV18 to TRBJ2-1, with 12 bases aligning to TRBD2. This CDR3 is built from 15 residues. The J segment lost 7 bases and the V segment lost 5 bases, leaving 6 bases of the junction unmatched. Germline V gene sequence: CDR1 KGHSH, CDR2 LQKENI. The CDR3 protein is CASSTGLAGYNEQFF. CDR3 nucleotides: TGTGCCAGCTCAACCGGACTAGCGGGATATAATGAGCAGTTCTTC.

The chain carries TRBV7-9 and TRBJ1-2; 10 nucleotides align to TRBD1. The germline CDR1 and CDR2 sequences are SEHNR and FQNEAQ (reference sequence). J gave up 5 bases and V 2 bases, and 5 bases lay outside the gene matches. The CDR3 runs 15 residues. CDR3 region: CASSLYRDRGYGYTF. CDR3 nucleotides: TGTGCCAGCAGCTTATACCGGGACAGGGGTTATGGCTACACCTTC.

The J gene is TRBJ2-3, the V gene TRBV7-6; D unclear. The germline CDR1 and CDR2 sequences are SGHVS and FNYEAQ. The V and J ends lost 5 bases and 2 bases respectively, with 23 bases between them. The CDR3 runs 18 residues. The CDR3 here is CASSARVSAGLITDTQYF. CDR3 sequence (DNA): TGTGCCAGCAGCGCCCGGGTTAGTGCAGGTCTGATCACAGATACGCAGTATTTT.

V and J are TRBV3-1 (or the pseudogene TRBV3-2) and TRBJ1-3, with 8 bases aligning to TRBD1. Trimming cost V 1 base and J 8 bases; bases outside gene matches: 4. The CDR3 has 14 residues. Germline CDR1 LGHDT, CDR2 YNNKEL (reference sequence). The CDR3 sequence is CASSQGQGSDTIYF. Here the CDR3 DNA reads TGTGCCAGCAGCCAAGGACAGGGGTCGGACACCATATATTTT.

The chain carries TRBV5-5 and TRBJ1-5; D is ambiguous. The CDR3 spans 16 residues. From germline, CDR1 is SGHKS and CDR2 YYEKEE (reference sequence). The V end lost 4 bases, the J end lost 2 bases, and 16 bases lay between the germline ends. The CDR3 spells CASSLHGRVGNQPQHF. The CDR3 DNA sequence: TGTGCCAGCAGCCTTCATGGGAGAGTTGGCAATCAGCCCCAGCATTTT.

The V call is TRBV21-1, the J call TRBJ2-7; TRBD1 is the table's D call, not checked against the DNA. TRBV21-1 has pseudogene status. This CDR3 is built from 16 residues. The CDR3 loop is CASTAPGTFNTYEQYF. Written as DNA, the CDR3 is TGTGCCAGCACCGCTCCCGGGACATTCAACACCTACGAGCAGTACTTC.

The chain recombines TRBV6-6 with TRBJ2-3, with 10 bases lining up with TRBD1. CDR3 length: 19 residues. Germline V lookup: CDR1 MNHNY, CDR2 SVGAGI (reference sequence). Losses at the gene ends were 5 bases for V and 8 bases for J; bases not matched to a gene: 22. The DNA for the CDR3 is TGTGCCAGCAGTCGGCGACAGGGGGCCCTCCCGGGTTCACACGGTACGCAGTATTTT. This codes for CASSRRQGALPGSHGTQYF.

The chain carries TRBV5-1 and TRBJ1-1; 7 bases agree with TRBD1. Germline CDR1 SGHRS, CDR2 YFSETQ. CDR3 length equals 16 residues. After removal of 3 bases from V and 1 base from J, the junction contained 9 bases not matched to a gene. The CDR3: CASSSQPGQSNTEAFF. In nucleotides, the CDR3 is TGCGCCAGCAGCTCTCAACCGGGACAGTCGAACACTGAAGCTTTCTTT.

The chain employs TRBV9 and TRBJ2-6; no reliable D call. The CDR3 sequence is 15 residues long. Trimming removed 3 bases from V and 0 bases from J, with 7 bases in between. Germline V CDR1 and CDR2: SGDLS, YYNGEE. CDR3 nucleotides: TGTGCCAGCAGCGCGGACGGCTCTGGGGCCAACGTCCTGACTTTC. Translated, it gives CASSADGSGANVLTF.

The genes are TRBV3-1 (or the pseudogene TRBV3-2) and TRBJ1-5; TRBD1 aligns across 7 bases. CDR1 and CDR2 from the germline V gene are LGHDT and YNNKEL (reference sequence). The CDR3 is made up of 14 amino acids. V shed 4 bases and J 6 bases; nucleotides not matched to a gene: 6. CDR3 nucleotides: TGTGCCAGCAGCCCCCGACAGGGAATTCAGCCCCAGCATTTT. Amino acids: CASSPRQGIQPQHF.

The J gene is TRBJ2-1, the V gene TRBV5-1; 8 nucleotides match TRBD1. The CDR3 has 15 residues. Germline V CDR1 and CDR2: SGHRS, YFSETQ. V was pared by 4 bases and J by 9 bases, with 12 bases of the junction left unmatched. CDR3 protein: CASSGPGGRSGEQFF. In nucleotides, the CDR3 is TGCGCCAGCAGCGGGCCAGGGGGCCGTTCGGGTGAGCAGTTCTTC.